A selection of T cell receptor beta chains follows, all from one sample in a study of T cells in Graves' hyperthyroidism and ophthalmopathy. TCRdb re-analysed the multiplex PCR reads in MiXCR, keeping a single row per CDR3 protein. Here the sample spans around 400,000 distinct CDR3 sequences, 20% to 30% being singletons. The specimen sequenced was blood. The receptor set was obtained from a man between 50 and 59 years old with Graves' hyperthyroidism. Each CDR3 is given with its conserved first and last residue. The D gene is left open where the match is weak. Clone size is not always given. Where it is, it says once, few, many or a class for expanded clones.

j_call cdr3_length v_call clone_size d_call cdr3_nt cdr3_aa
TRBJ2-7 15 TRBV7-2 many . TGTGCCAGCAGCTCGGGGGCGGGACGCTCCTACGAGCAGTACTTC CASSSGAGRSYEQYF
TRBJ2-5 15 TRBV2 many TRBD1 TGTGCCAGCCCTCGGGACAGGGGGCGCAGGGAGACCCAGTACTTC CASPRDRGRRETQYF
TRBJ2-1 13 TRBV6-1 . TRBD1 TGTGCCAGCAGTCCGACAGGGGGCGGTGAGCAGTTCTTC CASSPTGGGEQFF
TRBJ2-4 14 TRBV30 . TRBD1 TGTGCCTGGAGTATCAGGGGGGCCAAAAACATTCAGTACTTC CAWSIRGAKNIQYF
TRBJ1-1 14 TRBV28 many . TGTGCCAGCAGTCCCCCCGGGACCCCGCTTGTAGCTTTCTTT CASSPPGTPLVAFF
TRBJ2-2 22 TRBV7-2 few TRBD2 TGTGCCAGCAGCTTAAGGGGTCCGGTTGGACTAGCGGGAGAGGGGGTTTCCGGGGAGCTGTTTTTT CASSLRGPVGLAGEGVSGELFF
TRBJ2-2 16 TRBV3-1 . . TGTGCCAGCAGCCAAGATAGGGGACACCTCACCGGGGAGCTGTTTTTT CASSQDRGHLTGELFF
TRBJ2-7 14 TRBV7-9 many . TGTGCCAGCAGCTCCGGGACCTTATCCTACGAGCAGTACTTC CASSSGTLSYEQYF
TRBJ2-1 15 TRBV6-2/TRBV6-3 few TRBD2 TGTGCCAGCAGTTACTCTCCTAGCGGGAGGGATGAGCAGTTCTTC CASSYSPSGRDEQFF
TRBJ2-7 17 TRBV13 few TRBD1 TGTGCCAGCAGCATTTGGACAGGGGGGGAGAAATCCTACGAGCAGTACTTC CASSIWTGGEKSYEQYF
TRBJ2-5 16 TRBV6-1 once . TGTGCCAGCAGCCCGGGGGTGGGAGCAGCAGAAGAGACCCAGTACTTC CASSPGVGAAEETQYF
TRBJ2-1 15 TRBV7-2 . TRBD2 TGTGCCAGCAGCCTAACTAGCGGGATCTACAATGAGCAGTTCTTC CASSLTSGIYNEQFF
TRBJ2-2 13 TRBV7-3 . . TGTGCCAGCAGCCTACCTAATTCCGGGGAGCTGTTTTTT CASSLPNSGELFF
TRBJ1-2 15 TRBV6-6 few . TGTGCCAGCAGTTACGACGACAGCCAGGGCTATGGCTACACCTTC CASSYDDSQGYGYTF
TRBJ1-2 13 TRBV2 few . TGTGCCAGCAGTCAAGGACATTACTATGGCTACACCTTC CASSQGHYYGYTF
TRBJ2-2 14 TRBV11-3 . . TGTGCCAGCAGCGTGACCCGGTACACCGGGGAGCTGTTTTTT CASSVTRYTGELFF
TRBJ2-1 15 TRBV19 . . TGTGCCAGTAGTATAAATGTTGAGGGACTCCAAGAGCAGTTCTTC CASSINVEGLQEQFF
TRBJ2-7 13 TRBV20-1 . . TGCAGTGCTAGCACTGACAGCTCCTACGAGCAGTACTTC CSASTDSSYEQYF
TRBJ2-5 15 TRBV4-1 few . TGCGCCAGCAGCCAATACCGGGCCTTCCAAGAGACCCAGTACTTC CASSQYRAFQETQYF
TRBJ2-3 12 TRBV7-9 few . TGTGCCAGCGCCGGAGGGCTAGATACGCAGTATTTT CASAGGLDTQYF
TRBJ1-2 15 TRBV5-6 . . TGTGCCAGCAGTATTAAACAGATTTCCAACTATGGCTACACCTTC CASSIKQISNYGYTF
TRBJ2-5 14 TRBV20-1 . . TGCAGTGCTAGAGACGCGATAGGGCAAGAGACCCAGTACTTC CSARDAIGQETQYF
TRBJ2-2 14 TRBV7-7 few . TGTGCCAGCAGCTTGGACACTAGGACCGGGGAGCTGTTTTTT CASSLDTRTGELFF
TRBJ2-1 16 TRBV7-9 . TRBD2 TGTGCCAGCAGCTCTGTCCTGCGGGAGGGGGGAAATGAGCAGTTCTTC CASSSVLREGGNEQFF
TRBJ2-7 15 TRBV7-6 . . TGTGCCAGCAGCTCGGGCGGGACCGCTATGGACGAGCAGTACTTC CASSSGGTAMDEQYF
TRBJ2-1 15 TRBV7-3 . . TGTGCCAGCAGCTCAGGTATGGGCCCCTACAATGAGCAGTTCTTC CASSSGMGPYNEQFF
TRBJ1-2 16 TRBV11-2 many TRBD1 TGTGCCAGCAGACTTCCGGGACAGCCGGCCAACTATGGCTACACCTTC CASRLPGQPANYGYTF
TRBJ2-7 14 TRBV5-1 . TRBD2 TGCGCCAGCAGCCAAGGGGCGGGGGTGTACGAGCAGTACTTC CASSQGAGVYEQYF
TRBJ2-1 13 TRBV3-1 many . TGTGCCAGCAGCCTCCTCGGCTTGAATGAGCAGTTCTTC CASSLLGLNEQFF
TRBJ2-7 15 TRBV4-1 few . TGCGCCAGCAGCCAAGTGCCCGGGGACTCCTACGAGCAGTACTTC CASSQVPGDSYEQYF
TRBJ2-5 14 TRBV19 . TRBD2 TGTGCCAGCCGGAGCGGGAGGGCCGGGGAGACCCAGTACTTC CASRSGRAGETQYF
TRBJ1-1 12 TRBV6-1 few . TGTGCCAGCAGTGAATCACGAGGGTTGGCTTTCTTT CASSESRGLAFF
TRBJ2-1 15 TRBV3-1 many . TGTGCCAGCAGCCAGCTTGCTAGCTCCTACAATGAGCAGTTCTTC CASSQLASSYNEQFF
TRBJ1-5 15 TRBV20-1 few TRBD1 TGCAGTGCTAGAGACCTGTCGGCAGGGGGTCAGCCCCAGCATTTT CSARDLSAGGQPQHF
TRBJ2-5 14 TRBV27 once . TGTGCCAGCAGTTCCTTAGGGGGGGGCGAGACCCAGTACTTC CASSSLGGGETQYF
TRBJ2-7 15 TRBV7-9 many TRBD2 TGTGCCGCTATGCGGGCGGGAGGAACCTCCTACGAGCAGTACTTC CAAMRAGGTSYEQYF
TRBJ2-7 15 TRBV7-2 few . TGTGCCAGCAGTCATACTAGCTGGCAAGCCTACGAGCAGTACTTC CASSHTSWQAYEQYF
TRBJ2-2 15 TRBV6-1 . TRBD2 TGTGCCAGCAGTGACTCTAGCGGAGGCACCGGGGAGCTGTTTTTT CASSDSSGGTGELFF
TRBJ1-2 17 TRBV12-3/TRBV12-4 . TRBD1 TGTGCCAGCAGTCCTTCTGGGACAGGGGAAGGTCTACGGGGCTACACCTTC CASSPSGTGEGLRGYTF
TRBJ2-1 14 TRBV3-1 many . TGTGCCAGCAGCCAAGATTTGTTTGGCAATGAGCAGTTCTTC CASSQDLFGNEQFF
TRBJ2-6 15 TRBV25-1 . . TGTGCCAGCAGTGAATTTGGACCTGGGGCCAACGTCCTGACTTTC CASSEFGPGANVLTF